The 15 T cell receptor beta chains below come from one sample, sequenced in a study of cytomegalovirus exposure and HLA in healthy donors (dated by TCRdb to 2015 to 2018). The library was generated by the immunoSEQ multiplex PCR assay. For the multiplex PCR, a mixture combining 60 forward primers for TCR Vbeta segments and 13 reverse primers for TCR Jbeta segments was used. TCRdb took this table from immuneACCESS and kept in-frame rearrangements with V and J called. Such tables lack part of the clones; where checked against another copy, unresolved V genes explain under half of the gap, and the rest is unexplained. The sample table lists approximately 100,000 clones, about 83% of them with a count of one. The ten largest clones add up to 16% of the sample. The sample taken for sequencing was PBMCs. The receptors stem from a man aged 60 to 75 in good health and CMV-seropositive.

The rearrangement joins TRBV27 to TRBJ1-2, with D tentatively TRBD1 (6 bases). Between the trimmed V and J ends, which lost 6 bases and 3 bases, there was a span of 14 bases. CDR1 is MNHEY and CDR2 is SMNVEV in the germline V gene (reference sequence). The CDR3 covers 14 residues. The CDR3 DNA reads as TGTGCCAGCAGCGGGGGGGCGGGATACTATGGCTACACCTTC. Its protein is CASSGGAGYYGYTF.

The genes are TRBV2 and TRBJ1-1, with D hard to call. The germline V and J ends were trimmed by 4 bases and 4 bases, with 10 bases remaining between them. This CDR3 has 13 residues. In germline, CDR1 is SNHLY, CDR2 FYNNEI. CDR3 sequence (DNA): TGTGCCAGCAGTGTGCACGGGTCCACTGAAGCTTTCTTT. Its protein product is CASSVHGSTEAFF.

V gene TRBV29-1 combines with J gene TRBJ1-2; TRBD1 matches 7 bases. CDR3 length: 15 residues. V trimming: 2 bases; J trimming: 5 bases; junction bases outside the gene matches: 11. Germline lookup yields CDR1 SQVTM and CDR2 ANQGSEA. CDR3 DNA sequence: TGCAGCGTTGAATACCAGGGGGTGTTTTCATATGGCTACACCTTC. The encoded protein is CSVEYQGVFSYGYTF.

The chain is built from TRBV5-1 and TRBJ1-2; perhaps TRBD1 as D (5 bases). Trimming pared 0 bases from V and 5 bases from J, leaving 20 bases between. The CDR3 totals 17 residues. Germline loops: CDR1 SGHRS, CDR2 YFSETQ. This CDR3 is CASSLGGRGRVEYGYTF. In DNA form, the CDR3 reads TGCGCCAGCAGCTTGGGGGGTCGTGGCAGGGTGGAATATGGCTACACCTTC.

This clone was counted a few times. This sequence joins TRBV9 and TRBJ2-1; 10 nucleotides line up with TRBD2. Trimming at V came to 5 bases and at J to 7 bases, leaving 12 bases not matched to a gene. Germline assignment: CDR1 SGDLS and CDR2 YYNGEE. The CDR3 runs to 16 residues. CDR3 protein: CASRPQTSGGVNEQFF. The CDR3 region has the DNA TGTGCCAGCAGACCACAAACCAGCGGGGGGGTTAATGAGCAGTTCTTC.

This chain connects TRBV18 to TRBJ1-4; D gene uncertain. CDR1 is KGHSH, CDR2 LQKENI, per germline. This CDR3 spans 15 amino acids. Trimming took off 1 base at V and 7 bases at J, with 13 bases between the two ends. CDR3 residues: CASSPLLGDGEKLFF. In DNA form, the CDR3 reads TGTGCCAGCTCACCACTTTTAGGAGATGGTGAAAAACTGTTTTTT. Combining the CDR3 with reference TRBV18 and TRBJ1-4 gives the whole variable domain NAGVMQNPRHLVRRRGQEARLRCSPMKGHSHVYWYRQLPEEGLKFMVYLQKENIIDESGMPKERFSAEFPKEGPSILRIQQVVRGDSAAYFCASSPLLGDGEKLFFGSGTQLSVL.

The chain has TRBV5-6 and TRBJ2-3; 13 bases are a match to TRBD2. Germline-derived CDR1 and CDR2 are SGHDT and YYEEEE. This CDR3 has 19 residues. V lost 2 bases to trimming and J lost 3 bases; unmatched junction nucleotides: 12. For the CDR3, the DNA is TGTGCCAGCAGCTTCCGGACTAGCGGGGGCCGAGTTCATACAGATACGCAGTATTTT. Its protein product is CASSFRTSGGRVHTDTQYF.

The chain joins TRBV6-5 to TRBJ1-3, with D unclear. Trimming took off 0 bases at V and 1 base at J, with 7 bases between the two ends. Germline loops: CDR1 MNHEY, CDR2 SVGAGI. This CDR3 comprises 15 residues. CDR3 sequence: CASSYSSGSGNTIYF. Here the CDR3 DNA reads TGTGCCAGCAGTTACTCGAGCGGGTCTGGAAACACCATATATTTT.

The CDR3 DNA sequence: TGTGCCAGCAGCAGTACAGGCGTAACTGAAGCTTTCTTT. Residues: CASSSTGVTEAFF. This sequence joins TRBV5-4 and TRBJ1-1, with D possibly matching TRBD1 (5 bases). Germline V gene sequence: CDR1 SGHNT, CDR2 YYREEE (reference sequence). Trimming took 4 bases from V and 5 from J, leaving 12 bases between them. This CDR3 has 13 residues.

The chain joins TRBV28 to TRBJ2-5; 9 nucleotides agree with TRBD2. The CDR3 length is 14 residues. Germline values: CDR1 MDHEN, CDR2 SYDVKM. V shed 11 bases, J shed 5 bases, and the junction held 12 bases outside the gene matches. CDR3 sequence: CAGNSGGPRETQYF. DNA of the CDR3: TGTGCCGGAAATAGCGGGGGCCCGAGGGAGACCCAGTACTTC. Using reference TRBV28 and TRBJ2-5 for the parts outside the CDR3, the full variable domain is DVKVTQSSRYLVKRTGEKVFLECVQDMDHENMFWYRQDPGLGLRLIYFSYDVKMKEKGDIPEGYSVSREKKERFSLILESASTNQTSMYLCAGNSGGPRETQYFGPGTRLLVL.

This chain links TRBV30 with TRBJ1-3; 8 bases agree with TRBD1. V shed 4 bases and J 0 bases; nucleotides not matched to a gene: 5. Germline lookup yields CDR1 GTSNPN and CDR2 SVGIG (reference sequence). The CDR3 extends over 15 amino acids. CDR3 sequence reads: CAWTGTGLSGNTIYF. DNA for the CDR3: TGTGCCTGGACCGGGACAGGTCTCTCTGGAAACACCATATATTTT.

This chain connects TRBV11-2 to TRBJ1-1, with TRBD1 identical over 7 bases. Germline CDR1 and CDR2: SGHAT and FQNNGV. The CDR3 spans 14 residues. The J segment lost 3 bases and the V segment lost 3 bases, leaving 4 bases of the junction unmatched. The CDR3 region has the DNA TGTGCCAGCAGCTTCTGGGACAGAGACACTGAAGCTTTCTTT. Translating gives CASSFWDRDTEAFF.

The gene calls are TRBV5-4 and TRBJ2-1; D might be TRBD2 (6 bases). The CDR3 covers 15 residues. Trimming left V 0 bases short and J 5 bases short, with 12 bases between. Germline V gene lookup returns CDR1 SGHNT and CDR2 YYREEE (reference sequence). CDR3 in DNA: TGTGCCAGCAGCTTGGGCCGGGGGAGAAACAATGAGCAGTTCTTC. This encodes CASSLGRGRNNEQFF.

This rearrangement joins TRBV25-1 to TRBJ1-4; the D gene is possibly TRBD1 (6 bases). The CDR3 is 17 residues long. The V gene lost 1 base and the J gene lost 4 bases, with 16 bases spanning the gap. Germline loops: CDR1 MGHDK, CDR2 SYGVNS. The CDR3 reads CASSEFGRGEGNEKLFF. The CDR3 DNA reads as TGTGCCAGCAGTGAATTCGGCAGGGGCGAGGGTAATGAAAAACTGTTTTTT.

V and J are TRBV4-3 and TRBJ1-2, with D perhaps matching TRBD1 (6 bases). The CDR3 consists of 15 residues. Germline V gene sequence: CDR1 LGHNA, CDR2 YSLEER. V lost 0 bases to trimming and J lost 8 bases, with 16 bases between them. The CDR3 here is CASSQDPGQGSGYTF. The CDR3 region has the DNA TGCGCCAGCAGCCAAGACCCGGGGCAGGGGAGCGGCTACACCTTC.